Listed below are T cell receptor beta chains from one sample, sequenced in a study of cytomegalovirus exposure and HLA in healthy donors. Only in-frame clones appear in the TCRdb table, and some are missing; sequencing was by immunoSEQ multiplex PCR. The table includes under 130,000 clones, just under 80% detected once. Input material: PBMCs. The receptors were gathered from a man aged 25-45 years in good health and CMV-seronegative. Both conserved end residues are part of each CDR3. A D gene is named only where the DNA matches it firmly. Size is omitted from some rows. Given values are once, few, many or a class for expanded clones.

D	J	V	size	DNA	CDR3
NA	TRBJ1-1	TRBV19	NA	TGTGCCAGTAGTAATTATGCACAGGGTTGGAACACTGAAGCTTTCTTT	CASSNYAQGWNTEAFF
NA	TRBJ1-2	TRBV5-4	NA	TGTGCCAGCAGCTTGGCAGGGTTATACTATGGCTACACCTTC	CASSLAGLYYGYTF
NA	TRBJ1-6	TRBV30	NA	TGTGCCTGGAGAAGGGACACCAGCTCCTATAATTCACCCCTCCACTTT	CAWRRDTSSYNSPLHF
NA	TRBJ2-7	TRBV5-1	NA	TGCGCCAGCAGCTTGGTACAGGGCGAGCAGTACTTC	CASSLVQGEQYF
TRBD2	TRBJ2-7	TRBV27	once	TGTGCCAGCAGTTTAGCGCCGGGACTAGCGGGCTCCTACGAGCAGTACTTC	CASSLAPGLAGSYEQYF
NA	TRBJ1-2	TRBV7-5	NA	TGTGTCAGAAGCCGACCAAGACGACAGGGTGAGGGCTACACCTTC	CVRSRPRRQGEGYTF
NA	TRBJ1-1	TRBV12-1	NA	TGTGCCAGCAGCTCCTCCAGAACAACTGAAGCTTTCTTT	CASSSSRTTEAFF
NA	TRBJ2-5	TRBV6-1	NA	TGTGCCAGCAGTGTAACAACCCAAGAGACCCAGTACTTC	CASSVTTQETQYF
NA	TRBJ1-2	TRBV5-6	NA	TGTGCCAGCAGCTATACATTAAGAAAAACCTCTAACTATGGCTACACCTTC	CASSYTLRKTSNYGYTF
TRBD1	TRBJ1-3	TRBV9	NA	TGTGCCAGCAGCGTAGAGGGGGCAGGAAACACCATATATTTT	CASSVEGAGNTIYF
NA	TRBJ2-3	TRBV30	NA	TGTGCCTGGAGTGTACGGGGGACAGATACGCAGTATTTT	CAWSVRGTDTQYF
NA	TRBJ1-1	TRBV7-9	few	TGTGCCAGCAGCTTAGATCGGGGAGGCACTGAAGCTTTCTTT	CASSLDRGGTEAFF
NA	TRBJ1-2	TRBV27	NA	TGTGCCAGCAGTTTGAGACAGGCTAACTATGGCTACACCTTC	CASSLRQANYGYTF
NA	TRBJ1-4	TRBV9	NA	TGTGCCAGCAGCGTAACACAGACAGTTGGTAATGAAAAACTGTTTTTT	CASSVTQTVGNEKLFF
TRBD2	TRBJ2-3	TRBV6-5	NA	TGTGCCAGCGCCCGGAGGGACTACACAGATACGCAGTATTTT	CASARRDYTDTQYF
NA	TRBJ1-5	TRBV7-7	few	TGTGCTAGCAGCCAAGGTCGGGATCAGCCCCAGCATTTT	CASSQGRDQPQHF
NA	TRBJ2-1	TRBV6-6	few	TGTGCCAGCACCACCAGAACAGGGTCCTACAATGAGCAGTTCTTC	CASTTRTGSYNEQFF
NA	TRBJ1-4	TRBV18	NA	TGTGCCAGCTCATCGGACAGCTCAGAAAAACTGTTTTTT	CASSSDSSEKLFF
NA	TRBJ2-7	TRBV9	NA	TGTGCCAGCAGCCCGGATCAGGGTAAGGACGAGCAGTACTTC	CASSPDQGKDEQYF
NA	TRBJ2-7	TRBV5-5	NA	TGTGCCAGCACCCACGGTGCAGGTTCATCCTACGAGCAGTACTTC	CASTHGAGSSYEQYF
NA	TRBJ2-2	TRBV9	once	TGTGCCAGCAGCGTAGTGGAGCTTGCGAACACCGGGGAGCTGTTTTTT	CASSVVELANTGELFF
TRBD2	TRBJ2-5	TRBV10-3	few	TGTGCCTCGAGACTAGCGGGAGTTGAGACCCAGTACTTC	CASRLAGVETQYF
NA	TRBJ2-3	TRBV7-2	NA	TGTGCCAGCAGCTTAGCCCCCCTCGGTACAGATACGCAGTATTTT	CASSLAPLGTDTQYF
NA	TRBJ1-4	TRBV29-1	NA	TGCAGCGTTGAAGATTGGGGGGCAACTAATGAAAAACTGTTTTTT	CSVEDWGATNEKLFF
NA	TRBJ2-7	TRBV27	NA	TGTGCCAGCAGTCCCGGGACACACTACGAGCAGTACTTC	CASSPGTHYEQYF
NA	TRBJ1-5	TRBV6-5	NA	TGTGCCAGCAGTTACCGGCGGGGTGCCCAGCCCCAGCATTTT	CASSYRRGAQPQHF
NA	TRBJ2-7	TRBV7-8	NA	TGTGCCAGCAGCTTTTCCCCCACCAGGGCTCCCCCTGACGAGCAGTACTTC	CASSFSPTRAPPDEQYF
TRBD1	TRBJ1-1	TRBV6-5	NA	TGTGCCAGCAGTTTGGGACAGGGGACTGAAGCTTTCTTT	CASSLGQGTEAFF
NA	TRBJ2-7	TRBV9	few	TGTGCCAGCAGCGTAGAGGTCGGGGAGTACGACGAGCAGTACTTC	CASSVEVGEYDEQYF
TRBD2	TRBJ2-2	TRBV30	NA	TGTGCCTGGAGTGGGCTCGGGGAGGAGCGGGGGAACACCGGGGAGCTGTTTTTT	CAWSGLGEERGNTGELFF
NA	TRBJ2-7	TRBV27	NA	TGTGCCAGCAGTTTAATCTCCAGTCAGGGGCAGTACTTC	CASSLISSQGQYF
NA	TRBJ2-3	TRBV14	NA	TGTGCCAGCAGCCAAGGTGGCAGGGCAACTACGCAGTATTTT	CASSQGGRATTQYF
TRBD1	TRBJ2-7	TRBV7-7	NA	TGTGCTAGCAGCTTAGTAAGGGGGCACTACGAGCAGTACTTC	CASSLVRGHYEQYF
NA	TRBJ2-7	TRBV4-1	NA	TGCGCCAGCAGCCAAGGTAGCTCCTACGAGCAGTACTTC	CASSQGSSYEQYF
NA	TRBJ1-6	TRBV5-4	NA	TGTGCCAGCAGCTTGACAACAACTAATTCACCCCTCCACTTT	CASSLTTTNSPLHF
NA	TRBJ2-7	TRBV27	NA	TGTGCCAGCAGTTCATACTTGGTAAACAGGGTTGTTACCCACGAGCAGTACTTC	CASSSYLVNRVVTHEQYF
NA	TRBJ1-1	TRBV7-2	NA	TGTGCCAGCAGCCGGGACACTGAAGCTTTCTTT	CASSRDTEAFF
TRBD1	TRBJ2-7	TRBV27	NA	TGTGCCAGCAGTTTAACAGGGGAGTACGAGCAGTACTTC	CASSLTGEYEQYF
NA	TRBJ2-1	TRBV29-1	NA	TGCAGCGCGGACTCACTAGGGAGCTCCTACAATGAGCAGTTCTTC	CSADSLGSSYNEQFF
NA	TRBJ1-2	TRBV28	NA	TGTGCCAGCAGTTTATTCACTGGAGGTGGCTACACCTTC	CASSLFTGGGYTF
NA	TRBJ2-2	TRBV15	NA	TGTGCCACCAGCAGAGACGTGGCAGGGGAGCTGTTTTTT	CATSRDVAGELFF
TRBD1	TRBJ1-5	TRBV7-9	few	TGTGCCAGCAGCGAGTGGACAGGGGAAAATCAGCCCCAGCATTTT	CASSEWTGENQPQHF
TRBD1	TRBJ2-7	TRBV6-1	once	TGTGCCAGCAGCAGCAACAGGGGGCCGGTTTACGAGCAGTACTTC	CASSSNRGPVYEQYF
NA	TRBJ1-2	TRBV27	NA	TGTGCCAGCAGTCCCTTCGGGGGTGGCTACACCTTC	CASSPFGGGYTF
NA	TRBJ1-2	TRBV7-2	NA	TGTGCCAGCAGCTTCGGGTTGAGGGCCTCCCGTGGCTACACCTTC	CASSFGLRASRGYTF
TRBD1	TRBJ2-2	TRBV29-1	NA	TGCAGCGTTGAAGATCGAGACAGGGGTTCCACCGGGGAGCTGTTTTTT	CSVEDRDRGSTGELFF
NA	TRBJ2-5	TRBV6-5	NA	TGTGCCAGCAGGGACGGCGGGCTAGAGGGCGAGACCCAGTACTTC	CASRDGGLEGETQYF
TRBD1	TRBJ1-2	TRBV25-1	NA	TGTGCCAGCAGACCCAGGGGGCCGGCCTATGGCTACACCTTC	CASRPRGPAYGYTF
NA	TRBJ1-3	TRBV11-2	NA	TGTGCCAGCAGCTCCCCCGGCTCTGGAAACACCATATATTTT	CASSSPGSGNTIYF
NA	TRBJ1-4	TRBV7-9	NA	TGTGCCAGCAGCCGTCAGGGGCTGAATGAAAAACTGTTTTTT	CASSRQGLNEKLFF
NA	TRBJ1-2	TRBV7-9	NA	TGTGCCAGCAGCTGGTTCCGGACAGACTATGGCTACACCTTC	CASSWFRTDYGYTF
NA	TRBJ2-7	TRBV29-1	NA	TGCAGCGTTGAGGGGGACACCAACGAGCAGTACTTC	CSVEGDTNEQYF
TRBD2	TRBJ2-5	TRBV11-2	NA	TGTGCCAGCAGCTGGATTAGCGGGATTCTGGAGACCCAGTACTTC	CASSWISGILETQYF